This is a list of T cell receptor beta chains from one sample in a study of vaccination effects on CD4 cells after COVID-19. Here immunoSEQ multiplex PCR was the method, and the copy in TCRdb shows in-frame clones only, minus some. The sample lists some 70,000 clones; around 81% were seen once. What these receptors recognize is not known. Sequencing was performed on CD4+ T cells from PBMCs cultured with HCoV-229E spike peptides, taken after COVID-19 vaccination. The receptors were gathered from a human donor who received a COVID-19 vaccine. CDR3s include the opening cysteine and the closing phenylalanine or tryptophan. Each record gives: J gene, D gene, clone size, V gene, CDR3 protein, CDR3 DNA. The D gene is left open where the match is weak. Not every row has a clone size; where given, it reads once, few, many or a size class.

TRBJ1-2,NA,NA,TRBV7-8,CASSLSPTAPGNYGYTF,TGTGCCAGCAGCTTATCCCCCACGGCACCGGGAAACTATGGCTACACCTTC
TRBJ1-2,NA,NA,TRBV19,CASSALSRAELNYGYTF,TGTGCCAGTAGTGCACTCTCAAGGGCTGAGCTTAACTATGGCTACACCTTC
TRBJ1-2,NA,NA,TRBV30,CAWRRTGNYGYTF,TGTGCCTGGAGGAGAACAGGGAACTATGGCTACACCTTC
TRBJ1-6,NA,once,TRBV2,CASSEVIAGYSPLHF,TGTGCCAGCAGTGAAGTAATCGCAGGGTACTCACCCCTCCACTTT
TRBJ1-1,NA,NA,TRBV18,CASSQRGYTEAFF,TGTGCCAGCTCACAGAGGGGATACACTGAAGCTTTCTTT
TRBJ2-5,TRBD1,NA,TRBV5-1,CASSLGQGAETQYF,TGCGCCAGCAGCTTGGGACAGGGGGCAGAGACCCAGTACTTC
TRBJ2-3,TRBD1,NA,TRBV18,CASSKPGKDRVRPSDTQYF,TGTGCCAGCTCAAAACCGGGCAAAGACAGGGTGAGACCCTCGGATACGCAGTATTTT
TRBJ2-1,NA,NA,TRBV6-5,CASSYSIPGTNEQFF,TGTGCCAGCAGTTACTCGATACCCGGGACCAATGAGCAGTTCTTC
TRBJ2-5,NA,NA,TRBV3-1/TRBV3-2,CASSQVGGTKKETQYF,TGTGCCAGCAGCCAAGTTGGGGGTACCAAGAAAGAGACCCAGTACTTC
TRBJ2-5,TRBD1,NA,TRBV14,CASSPRGPETQYF,TGTGCCAGCAGCCCGAGGGGGCCGGAGACCCAGTACTTC
TRBJ2-3,TRBD2,NA,TRBV7-2,CASSLGASGGGTDTQYF,TGTGCCAGCAGCTTAGGGGCTAGCGGGGGAGGCACAGATACGCAGTATTTT
TRBJ1-1,TRBD1,once,TRBV29-1,CSAAQGASTEAFF,TGCAGCGCTGCACAGGGGGCGAGCACTGAAGCTTTCTTT
TRBJ1-6,TRBD1,NA,TRBV5-6,CASSFSRGYSPLHF,TGTGCCAGCAGCTTCTCCAGGGGGTACTCACCCCTCCACTTT
TRBJ1-2,TRBD1,NA,TRBV29-1,CSVDRAISTYGYTF,TGCAGCGTCGACAGGGCCATATCCACCTATGGCTACACCTTC
TRBJ1-2,NA,NA,TRBV28,CASSGGRTFYGYTF,TGTGCCAGCAGTGGGGGGCGTACGTTCTATGGCTACACCTTC
TRBJ1-4,NA,NA,TRBV5-4,CASSLAGSGGNEKLFF,TGTGCCAGCAGCTTGGCCGGGAGTGGCGGGAATGAAAAACTGTTTTTT
TRBJ2-4,NA,NA,TRBV6-1,CASSAAPGWAKNIQYF,TGTGCCAGCAGTGCAGCCCCGGGATGGGCCAAAAACATTCAGTACTTC
TRBJ2-5,NA,NA,TRBV10-3,CAISEGQGKETQYF,TGTGCCATCAGTGAGGGTCAGGGTAAAGAGACCCAGTACTTC
TRBJ2-3,NA,NA,TRBV28,CASSGRGWLAQPDTQYF,TGTGCCAGCAGTGGGCGAGGATGGCTAGCTCAGCCAGATACGCAGTATTTT
TRBJ1-1,NA,NA,TRBV29-1,CSVRSGFGTEAFF,TGCAGCGTCCGGAGCGGTTTTGGCACTGAAGCTTTCTTT
TRBJ1-1,NA,NA,TRBV19,CASSPWGGLNTEAFF,TGTGCCAGTAGTCCCTGGGGGGGATTGAACACTGAAGCTTTCTTT
TRBJ2-5,TRBD2,NA,TRBV5-4,CASSLPSGGQETQYF,TGTGCCAGCAGCTTGCCTAGCGGGGGACAAGAGACCCAGTACTTC
TRBJ1-2,NA,NA,TRBV28,CASSYANLFYGYTF,TGTGCCAGCAGTTACGCCAACCTCTTCTATGGCTACACCTTC
TRBJ1-2,TRBD1,NA,TRBV19,CASSLTQGGYGYTF,TGTGCCAGTAGTTTGACCCAGGGGGGATATGGCTACACCTTC
TRBJ1-5,NA,NA,TRBV18,CASSGANQPQHF,TGTGCCAGCTCCGGGGCAAATCAGCCCCAGCATTTT
TRBJ2-2,TRBD1,NA,TRBV7-3,CASSLTPGQMNTGELFF,TGTGCCAGCAGCTTAACTCCGGGACAGATGAACACCGGGGAGCTGTTTTTT
TRBJ2-1,NA,few,TRBV24-1,CATSDPGMAGSNEQFF,TGTGCCACCAGTGATCCTGGCATGGCAGGGTCGAATGAGCAGTTCTTC
TRBJ2-5,TRBD1,NA,TRBV30,CAGGQGQETQYF,TGTGCCGGAGGACAGGGGCAAGAGACCCAGTACTTC
TRBJ2-1,TRBD2,NA,TRBV3-1/TRBV3-2,CASSPRGGHYNEQFF,TGTGCCAGCAGCCCGCGGGGGGGACACTACAATGAGCAGTTCTTC
TRBJ2-2,TRBD2,NA,TRBV3-1/TRBV3-2,CASRLSGASTGELFF,TGTGCCAGCAGACTCAGCGGGGCCAGCACCGGGGAGCTGTTTTTT
TRBJ2-1,NA,NA,TRBV24-1,CATSDPRRANEQFF,TGTGCCACCAGTGATCCCCGACGGGCCAATGAGCAGTTCTTC
TRBJ1-1,NA,NA,TRBV18,CASSLRGRSTEAFF,TGTGCCAGCTCCCTTCGCGGGAGGAGCACTGAAGCTTTCTTT
TRBJ2-1,NA,once,TRBV6-1,CASSEAGSDEQFF,TGTGCCAGCAGTGAAGCTGGAAGCGATGAGCAGTTCTTC
TRBJ1-4,NA,NA,TRBV3-1/TRBV3-2,CASSQVAGTGYEKLFF,TGTGCCAGCAGCCAAGTCGCAGGGACGGGGTATGAAAAACTGTTTTTT
TRBJ2-1,NA,NA,TRBV21-1,CASSKRTGNEQFF,TGTGCCAGCAGCAAGAGGACGGGCAATGAGCAGTTCTTC
TRBJ2-3,TRBD2,few,TRBV11-2,CASSLVAGVDTQYF,TGTGCCAGCAGCTTAGTAGCGGGGGTAGATACGCAGTATTTT